These 14 T cell receptor beta chains originate from one sample sequenced in a study of shared clonotypes between healthy human individuals. Terminally differentiated effector memory CD45RA+ cells were excluded by CCR7 positive selection of CD45RO-negative cells. Clones were sequenced by immunoSEQ multiplex PCR, and TCRdb holds only the in-frame ones, with some missing. The table has about 2 million clones, about 95% seen once. The sample comprised naive CD8+ T cells sorted from blood. Receptors were obtained from a man aged 18 to 30 in good health.

This chain links TRBV2 with TRBJ2-2; maybe TRBD1 (8 bases). The V end lost 3 bases, the J end lost 6 bases, and 17 bases lay between the germline ends. The CDR3 loop spans 16 amino acids. Germline V gene lookup returns CDR1 SNHLY and CDR2 FYNNEI. This chain's CDR3 is CASSDGQGGRAGELFF. CDR3 in DNA: TGTGCCAGCAGTGACGGACAGGGAGGGCGTGCCGGGGAGCTGTTTTTT.

This sequence joins TRBV2 and TRBJ1-6; 7 bases map to TRBD1. V trimming: 6 bases; J trimming: 6 bases; junction bases outside the gene matches: 5. The CDR3 loop spans 14 amino acids. Germline V gene sequence: CDR1 SNHLY, CDR2 FYNNEI. DNA of the CDR3: TGTGCCAGCAGGACGGGACAGACTAATTCACCCCTCCACTTT. Encoded protein: CASRTGQTNSPLHF.

The chain recombines TRBV21-1 with TRBJ1-5; the DNA was not used to check the table's D call, TRBD1. TRBV21-1 is shown as a pseudogene. This CDR3 region has 17 residues. CDR3 DNA sequence: TGTGCCAGCAGCAAAGCGCTCGGGACAGGGAGGAATCAGCCCCAGCATTTT. Protein sequence: CASSKALGTGRNQPQHF.

For this clone: Distinct nucleotide sequences in the sample also encode this CDR3. This chain uses TRBV6-5 with TRBJ2-7; D assignment may be TRBD1 or TRBD2 (5 bases each). Between the trimmed V and J ends, which lost 5 bases and 2 bases, there was a span of 13 bases. Looked up from germline, CDR1 is MNHEY and CDR2 is SVGAGI. This CDR3 has 14 amino acids. The CDR3 is CASSPGQGTYEQYF. In DNA, the CDR3 is TGTGCCAGCAGTCCGGGGCAGGGTACCTACGAGCAGTACTTC.

The V and J genes are TRBV19 and TRBJ1-5; D is undetermined. V lost 5 bases and J lost 2, with 7 bases in between. From germline, CDR1 is LNHDA and CDR2 SQIVND (reference sequence). The CDR3 runs to 13 residues. The CDR3 region is CASSGVGNQPQHF. The CDR3 DNA sequence: TGTGCCAGTAGTGGGGTAGGCAATCAGCCCCAGCATTTT.

This chain links TRBV2 with TRBJ1-4, with D tentatively TRBD1 (5 bases). Germline assignment: CDR1 SNHLY and CDR2 FYNNEI. CDR3 length equals 15 residues. V dropped 5 bases and J dropped 8 bases, with 18 bases sitting between them. In DNA, the CDR3 is TGTGCCAGCAGTACTGACGGGACCGGGGAGGAAAAACTGTTTTTT. Its translation: CASSTDGTGEEKLFF.

The CDR3 DNA follows: TGTGCCAGCAGCTGGGGGACAGGATACACTGAAGCTTTCTTT. Translated, it gives CASSWGTGYTEAFF. The chain uses TRBV5-6 and TRBJ1-1, with 8 bases lining up with TRBD1. J gave up 3 bases and V 3 bases, and 4 bases lay outside the gene matches. The germline V gene has CDR1 SGHDT and CDR2 YYEEEE. The CDR3 loop spans 14 amino acids.

This clone was seen once. The J gene is TRBJ2-5, the V gene TRBV7-9; TRBD1 matches at 10 bases. The CDR3 length is 15 residues. Per germline, CDR1 SEHNR and CDR2 FQNEAQ (reference sequence). The J segment lost 5 bases and the V segment lost 5 bases, leaving 8 bases of the junction unmatched. The chain's CDR3 is CASSPRQGARETQYF. CDR3 DNA: TGTGCCAGCAGCCCCCGACAGGGGGCGAGGGAGACCCAGTACTTC.

The chain has TRBV9 and TRBJ1-5; D gene ambiguous. This CDR3 has 14 residues. V was clipped by 0 bases and J by 6 bases, with 10 bases between them. CDR1 is SGDLS and CDR2 is YYNGEE in the germline V gene. CDR3 in DNA: TGTGCCAGCAGCGTAGCCGGGTCTGGTCAGCCCCAGCATTTT. Translation gives CASSVAGSGQPQHF.

Details on this clone: Distinct nucleotide sequences in the sample also encode this CDR3. The gene calls are TRBV6-1 and TRBJ1-4, with 10 bases aligning to TRBD1. Losses at the gene ends were 4 bases for V and 7 bases for J; bases not matched to a gene: 3. Germline CDR1 and CDR2: MNHNS and SASEGT. The CDR3 contains 14 residues. CDR3 coding DNA: TGTGCCAGCAGTGCGGGACAGGGGCGTGAAAAACTGTTTTTT. Translation gives CASSAGQGREKLFF.

The gene calls are TRBV6-1 and TRBJ2-1, with a tentative D call TRBD1 (5 bases). Germline V lookup: CDR1 MNHNS, CDR2 SASEGT. This CDR3 has 13 residues. The V end lost 7 bases, the J end lost 3 bases, and 10 bases lay between the germline ends. CDR3 bases: TGTGCCAGCACGGACATTTTCTACAATGAGCAGTTCTTC. Translated, it gives CASTDIFYNEQFF.

V is TRBV19 and J is TRBJ1-5; perhaps TRBD1 as D (6 bases). The CDR3 runs to 12 residues. The germline V gene encodes CDR1 LNHDA and CDR2 SQIVND (reference sequence). V lost 9 bases and J 2 bases, leaving 8 bases between the germline ends. Here the CDR3 reads CARRTGNQPQHF. The CDR3 nucleotides read TGTGCCAGGCGGACAGGCAATCAGCCCCAGCATTTT.

This clone was recorded only once. The gene calls are TRBV4-1 and TRBJ2-5; the D is unclear. From germline, CDR1 is MGHRA and CDR2 YSYEKL. V dropped 6 bases and J dropped 0 bases, with 11 bases sitting between them. The CDR3 loop spans 14 amino acids. CDR3 protein: CASSQRSNQETQYF. As DNA, the CDR3 is TGCGCCAGCAGTCAAAGGTCTAACCAAGAGACCCAGTACTTC.

The V and J genes are TRBV7-6 and TRBJ1-1; tentatively, D is TRBD1 (6 bases). Germline V gene data show CDR1 as SGHVS and CDR2 as FNYEAQ. Trimming pared 4 bases from V and 4 bases from J, leaving 16 bases between. The CDR3 contains 15 residues. The CDR3 coding sequence is TGTGCCAGCAGCTCAGGGAGGGGGTTGAGCACTGAAGCTTTCTTT. It codes for CASSSGRGLSTEAFF.